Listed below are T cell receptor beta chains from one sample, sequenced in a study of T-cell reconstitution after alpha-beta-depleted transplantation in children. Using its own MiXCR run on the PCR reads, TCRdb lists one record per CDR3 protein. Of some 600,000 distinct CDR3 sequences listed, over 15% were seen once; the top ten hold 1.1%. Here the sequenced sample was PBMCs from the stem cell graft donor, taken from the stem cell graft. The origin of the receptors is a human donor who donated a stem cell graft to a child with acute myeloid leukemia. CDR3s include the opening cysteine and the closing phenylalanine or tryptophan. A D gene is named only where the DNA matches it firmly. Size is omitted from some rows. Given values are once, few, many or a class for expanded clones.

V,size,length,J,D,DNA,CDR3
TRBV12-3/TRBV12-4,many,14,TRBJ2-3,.,TGTGCCAGCAGTTTACCGGGACTCCAAGATACGCAGTATTTT,CASSLPGLQDTQYF
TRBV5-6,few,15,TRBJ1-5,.,TGTGCCAGCAGCTTGTGGGGGATGAGCAATCAGCCCCAGCATTTT,CASSLWGMSNQPQHF
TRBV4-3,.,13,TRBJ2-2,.,TGCGCCAGCAGACAGGTGGACACCGGGGAGCTGTTTTTT,CASRQVDTGELFF
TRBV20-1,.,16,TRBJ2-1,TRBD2,TGCAGTGCTAGAGATTATCCAGCGGGGAGGTGGGATGAGCAGTTCTTC,CSARDYPAGRWDEQFF
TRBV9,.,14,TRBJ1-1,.,TGTGCCAGCAGCGTATCTCCAGGGAACACTGAAGCTTTCTTT,CASSVSPGNTEAFF
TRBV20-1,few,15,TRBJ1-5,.,TGCAGTGCTAGTACGGGGGCTATGGGCAATCAGCCCCAGCATTTT,CSASTGAMGNQPQHF
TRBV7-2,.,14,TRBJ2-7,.,TGTGCCAGCAGCGCATCAGGTTCGAGCTACGAGCAGTACTTC,CASSASGSSYEQYF
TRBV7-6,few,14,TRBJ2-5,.,TGTGCCAGCAGCTTATTAAGGGATCAAGAGACCCAGTACTTC,CASSLLRDQETQYF
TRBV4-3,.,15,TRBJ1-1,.,TGCGCCAGCAGCCAAGACTCCATGGTCGACACTGAAGCTTTCTTT,CASSQDSMVDTEAFF
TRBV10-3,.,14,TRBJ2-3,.,TGTGCCATCAGTGAGGAGCAGTCCACAGATACGCAGTATTTT,CAISEEQSTDTQYF
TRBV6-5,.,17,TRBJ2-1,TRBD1,TGTGCCAGCAGTTACCAGATAGGGGACAGGGGGCACAATGAGCAGTTCTTC,CASSYQIGDRGHNEQFF
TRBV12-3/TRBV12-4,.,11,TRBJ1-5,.,TGTGCCAGCAGTTTAGAGGGGCCCCAGCATTTT,CASSLEGPQHF
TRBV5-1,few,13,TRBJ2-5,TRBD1,TGCGCCAGCAGCACGGGACAGGTGGAGACCCAGTACTTC,CASSTGQVETQYF
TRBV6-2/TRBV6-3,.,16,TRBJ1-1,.,TGTGCCAGCAGGCATCCCAGGTACCGAATGAACACTGAAGCTTTCTTT,CASRHPRYRMNTEAFF
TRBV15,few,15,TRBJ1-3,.,TGTGCCACCAGCAGAGATATGGGTGCTGGAAACACCATATATTTT,CATSRDMGAGNTIYF
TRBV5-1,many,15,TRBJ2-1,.,TGCGCCAGCGCCCTAGGGGGGAGTTCCTACAATGAGCAGTTCTTC,CASALGGSSYNEQFF
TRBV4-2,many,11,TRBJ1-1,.,TGTGCCAGCGGACCGAACACTGAAGCTTTCTTT,CASGPNTEAFF
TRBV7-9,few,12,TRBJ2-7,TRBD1,TGTGCCAGCAACCAACAGGGGGGCGAGCAGTACTTC,CASNQQGGEQYF
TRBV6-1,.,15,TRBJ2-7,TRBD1,TGTGCCAGCAGACGTCCGGGACAGGGGTCCTACGAGCAGTACTTC,CASRRPGQGSYEQYF
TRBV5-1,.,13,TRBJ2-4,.,TGCGCCAGCAGCTTGGGTCAGGGGAGGATTCAGTACTTC,CASSLGQGRIQYF
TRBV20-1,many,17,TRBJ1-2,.,TGCAGTGCTAGAGGACACCCAACAGGGAGCCCCTTGAATGGCTACACCTTC,CSARGHPTGSPLNGYTF
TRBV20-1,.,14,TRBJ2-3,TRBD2,TGCAGTGTTCCTACTAGCGGGGGGGCTAATACGCAGTATTTT,CSVPTSGGANTQYF
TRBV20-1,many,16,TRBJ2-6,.,TGCAGTGCTAGACAGGTGCTCCTCTCTGTGGCCAACGTCCTGACTTTC,CSARQVLLSVANVLTF
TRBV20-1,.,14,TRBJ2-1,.,TGCAGTGCTAGTAGGTCCTGGACCTACAATGAGCAGTTCTTC,CSASRSWTYNEQFF
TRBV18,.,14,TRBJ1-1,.,TGTGCCAGCTCACCACCGGTACCTTACACTGAAGCTTTCTTT,CASSPPVPYTEAFF
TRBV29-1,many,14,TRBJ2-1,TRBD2,TGCAGCGTTGATAAGCTAGCGGGGGGGAATGAGCAGTTCTTC,CSVDKLAGGNEQFF
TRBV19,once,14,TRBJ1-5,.,TGTGCCAGTACCCCCGGACTGAAATTTCCGCCCCAGCATTTT,CASTPGLKFPPQHF
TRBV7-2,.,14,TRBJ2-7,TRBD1,TGTGCCAGCAGCTTTCCAAGGACAGGGAACGAGCAGTACTTC,CASSFPRTGNEQYF
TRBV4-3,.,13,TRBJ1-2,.,TGCGCCAGCAGCCCCGGGGACGGCCATGGCTACACCTTC,CASSPGDGHGYTF
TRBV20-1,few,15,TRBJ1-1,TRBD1,TGCAGTGCGCCGAGGGGACAGTCCGTGAACACTGAAGCTTTCTTT,CSAPRGQSVNTEAFF
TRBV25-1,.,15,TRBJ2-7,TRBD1,TGTGCCAGCAGTGTTCAACAGGGGAACGCCTACGAGCAGTACTTC,CASSVQQGNAYEQYF
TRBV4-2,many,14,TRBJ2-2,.,TGTGCCAGCAGCCCGGGCAGGGAAGGCGGGGAGCTGTTTTTT,CASSPGREGGELFF
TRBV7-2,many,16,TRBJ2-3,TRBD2,TGTGCCAGCAGCTTAGGGGCCAGCGGGGGCACAGATACGCAGTATTTT,CASSLGASGGTDTQYF
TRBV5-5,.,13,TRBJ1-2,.,TGTGCCAGCAGCGCCACCAGTTGGTATGGCTACACCTTC,CASSATSWYGYTF
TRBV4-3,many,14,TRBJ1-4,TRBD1,TGCGCCAGCAGCCCCGACAGGGGGCAGGAAAAACTGTTTTTT,CASSPDRGQEKLFF
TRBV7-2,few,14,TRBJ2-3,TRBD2,TGTGCCAGCAGCGAAGCGGGGGCCTCGAATACGCAGTATTTT,CASSEAGASNTQYF
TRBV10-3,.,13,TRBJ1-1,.,TGTGCCATCAGGTCAAGGTTGGAGGCTGAAGCTTTCTTT,CAIRSRLEAEAFF
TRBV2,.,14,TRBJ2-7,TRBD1,TGTGCCAGCAGGACCCTACAGGGGAGAGGCGAGCAGTACTTC,CASRTLQGRGEQYF
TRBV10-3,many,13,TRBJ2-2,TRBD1,TGTGCCATCAGTGAGTCGATGGACAGGGTGGCGTTTTTT,CAISESMDRVAFF
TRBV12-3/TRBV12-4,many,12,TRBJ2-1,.,TGTGCCAGCAGTCCATACCCCGATGAGCAGTTCTTC,CASSPYPDEQFF
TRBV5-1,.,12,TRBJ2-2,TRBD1,TGCGCCAGCACTCGGGACAGCGGGGAGCTGTTTTTT,CASTRDSGELFF
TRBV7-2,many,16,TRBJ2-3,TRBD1,TGTGCCAGCAGCTTAACCCGGGACAGCAGCACAGATACGCAGTATTTT,CASSLTRDSSTDTQYF
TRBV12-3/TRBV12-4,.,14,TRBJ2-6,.,TGTGCCAGCAGTAGCGGGTCTGGGGCCAACGCCCTGACTTTC,CASSSGSGANALTF
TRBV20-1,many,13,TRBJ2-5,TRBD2,TGCAGTGCTAGACACAGCGGGGGAGAGACCCAGTACTTC,CSARHSGGETQYF
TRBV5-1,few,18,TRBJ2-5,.,TGCGCCAGCAGCTTAGCCAGCCTTGGGGGCAGGTGGCAAGAGACCCAGTACTTC,CASSLASLGGRWQETQYF
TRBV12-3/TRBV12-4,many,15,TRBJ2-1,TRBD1,TGTGCCAGCAGTTTGACAGGGCTAACCTACAATGAGCAGTTCTTC,CASSLTGLTYNEQFF
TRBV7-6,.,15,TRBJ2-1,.,TGTGCCAGCAGTGCCGGATGGGGATACTACAATGAGCAGTTCTTC,CASSAGWGYYNEQFF